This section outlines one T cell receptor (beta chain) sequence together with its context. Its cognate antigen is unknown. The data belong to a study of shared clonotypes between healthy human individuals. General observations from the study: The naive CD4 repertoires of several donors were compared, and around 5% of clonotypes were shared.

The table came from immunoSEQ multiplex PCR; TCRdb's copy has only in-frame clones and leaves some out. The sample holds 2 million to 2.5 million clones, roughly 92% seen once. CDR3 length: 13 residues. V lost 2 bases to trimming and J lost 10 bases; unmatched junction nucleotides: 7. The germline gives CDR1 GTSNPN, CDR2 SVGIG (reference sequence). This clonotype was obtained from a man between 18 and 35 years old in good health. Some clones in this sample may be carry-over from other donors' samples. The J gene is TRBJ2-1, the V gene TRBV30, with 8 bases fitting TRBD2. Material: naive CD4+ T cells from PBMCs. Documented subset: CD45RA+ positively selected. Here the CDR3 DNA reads TGTGCCTGGAGTCTTAATAGCGGGAAAGAGCAGTTCTTC. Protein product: CAWSLNSGKEQFF.